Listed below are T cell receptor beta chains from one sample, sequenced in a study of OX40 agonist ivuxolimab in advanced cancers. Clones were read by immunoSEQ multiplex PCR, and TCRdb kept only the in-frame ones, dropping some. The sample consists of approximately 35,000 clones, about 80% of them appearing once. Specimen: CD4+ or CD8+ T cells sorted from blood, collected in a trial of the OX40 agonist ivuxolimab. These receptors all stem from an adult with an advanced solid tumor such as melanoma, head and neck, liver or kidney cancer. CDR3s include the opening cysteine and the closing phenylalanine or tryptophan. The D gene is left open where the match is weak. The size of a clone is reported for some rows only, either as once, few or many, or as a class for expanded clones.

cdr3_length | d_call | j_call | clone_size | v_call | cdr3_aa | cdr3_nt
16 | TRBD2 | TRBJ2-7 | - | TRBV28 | CASRKMAGVSSYEQYF | TGTGCCAGCAGAAAGATGGCGGGGGTCAGCTCCTACGAGCAGTACTTC
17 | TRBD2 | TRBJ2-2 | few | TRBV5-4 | CASAFGRSGGSTGELFF | TGTGCCAGCGCATTCGGACGGTCGGGGGGTAGCACCGGGGAGCTGTTTTTT
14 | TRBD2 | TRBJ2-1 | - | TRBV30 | CAWIAGLGGNEQFF | TGTGCCTGGATCGCGGGACTAGGGGGGAATGAGCAGTTCTTC
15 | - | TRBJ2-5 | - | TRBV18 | CASSPATPLGETQYF | TGTGCCAGCTCACCAGCCACTCCTCTCGGAGAGACCCAGTACTTC
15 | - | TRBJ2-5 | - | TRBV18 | CASSPGTSLGETQYF | TGTGCCAGCTCACCTGGTACTAGTCTCGGGGAGACCCAGTACTTC
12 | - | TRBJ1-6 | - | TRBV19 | CASTEGNSPLHF | TGTGCCAGTACCGAAGGGAATTCACCCCTCCACTTT
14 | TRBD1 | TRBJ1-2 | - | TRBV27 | CASRGGQGVGGYTF | TGTGCCAGCAGGGGTGGACAGGGCGTCGGGGGCTACACCTTC
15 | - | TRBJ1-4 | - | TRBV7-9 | CASSLIGGTNEKLFF | TGTGCCAGCAGCTTAATAGGTGGGACTAATGAAAAACTGTTTTTT
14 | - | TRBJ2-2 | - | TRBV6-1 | CASSPRGATGELFF | TGTGCCAGCAGCCCGAGGGGAGCCACCGGGGAGCTGTTTTTT
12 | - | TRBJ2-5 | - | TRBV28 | CASSLVRETQYF | TGTGCCAGCAGTTTAGTACGGGAGACCCAGTACTTC
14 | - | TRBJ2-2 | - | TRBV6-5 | CASSTERHRGELFF | TGTGCCAGCAGTACTGAACGACACCGCGGGGAGCTGTTTTTT
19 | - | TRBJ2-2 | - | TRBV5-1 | CASSWSPGATLSNTGELFF | TGCGCCAGCAGCTGGTCCCCGGGGGCCACCCTTTCGAACACCGGGGAGCTGTTTTTT
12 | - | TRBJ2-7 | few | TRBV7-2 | CASSLSGYEQYF | TGTGCCAGCAGCTTATCAGGGTACGAGCAGTACTTC
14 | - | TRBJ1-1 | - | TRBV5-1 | CASSFTGMNTEAFF | TGCGCCAGCAGCTTCACAGGAATGAACACTGAAGCTTTCTTT
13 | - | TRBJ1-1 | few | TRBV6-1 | CASRGDRATEAFF | TGTGCCAGCCGTGGGGATAGGGCCACTGAAGCTTTCTTT
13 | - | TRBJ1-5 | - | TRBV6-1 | CASKVLSNQPQHF | TGTGCCAGCAAAGTCTTAAGCAATCAGCCCCAGCATTTT
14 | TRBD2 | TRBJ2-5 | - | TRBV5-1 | CASSPGGDQETQYF | TGCGCCAGCAGCCCGGGGGGGGACCAAGAGACCCAGTACTTC
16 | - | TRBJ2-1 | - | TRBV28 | CASSLFPGALLNEQFF | TGTGCCAGCAGTTTGTTCCCAGGGGCCCTCCTCAATGAGCAGTTCTTC
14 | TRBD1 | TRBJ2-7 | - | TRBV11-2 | CASSFHRGNYEQYF | TGTGCCAGCAGCTTTCACAGGGGAAACTACGAGCAGTACTTC
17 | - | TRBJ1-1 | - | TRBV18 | CASSPPGRIRGNTEAFF | TGTGCCAGCTCACCACCTGGCAGGATAAGAGGGAACACTGAAGCTTTCTTT
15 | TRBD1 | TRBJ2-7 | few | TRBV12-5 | CASGLVSGQIYEQYF | TGTGCTAGTGGTTTGGTCTCGGGACAGATCTACGAGCAGTACTTC
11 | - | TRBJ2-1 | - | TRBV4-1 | CASTDHNEQFF | TGCGCCAGCACCGATCACAATGAGCAGTTCTTC
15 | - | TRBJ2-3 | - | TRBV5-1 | CASSLGGDPTDTQYF | TGCGCCAGCAGCTTGGGGGGGGACCCCACAGATACGCAGTATTTT
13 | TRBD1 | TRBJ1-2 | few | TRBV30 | CAWIKTGGGGYTF | TGTGCCTGGATCAAGACAGGGGGCGGCGGCTACACCTTC
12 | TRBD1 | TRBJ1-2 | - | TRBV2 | CASSGTGTAYTF | TGTGCCAGCAGTGGAACCGGGACAGCCTACACCTTC
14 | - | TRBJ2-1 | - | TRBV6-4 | CASSDRVHGVEQFF | TGTGCCAGCAGTGACAGGGTACACGGCGTTGAGCAGTTCTTC
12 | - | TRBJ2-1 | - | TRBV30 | CAWSSWGNEQFF | TGTGCCTGGAGCTCCTGGGGTAATGAGCAGTTCTTC
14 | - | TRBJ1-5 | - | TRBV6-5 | CASSYSGEGQPQHF | TGTGCCAGCAGTTACTCAGGGGAGGGTCAGCCCCAGCATTTT
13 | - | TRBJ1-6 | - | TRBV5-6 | CASSEGVLSPLHF | TGTGCCAGCAGCGAGGGGGTGTTGTCACCCCTCCACTTT
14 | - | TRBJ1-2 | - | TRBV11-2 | CASRPLGQGYGYTF | TGTGCCAGCAGGCCACTAGGGCAGGGCTATGGCTACACCTTC
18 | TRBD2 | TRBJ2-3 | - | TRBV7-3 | CASSLTSRSGGVADTQYF | TGTGCCAGCAGCCTTACTTCCCGTAGCGGGGGGGTAGCAGATACGCAGTATTTT
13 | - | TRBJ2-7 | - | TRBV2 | CASTDRLSYEQYF | TGTGCCAGCACCGACAGACTCTCCTACGAGCAGTACTTC